Reported below is one T cell receptor beta chain. Antigen specificity is unknown. Prepared TCR beta cDNA libraries contained unique molecular identifiers. TCRdb re-analysed the PCR reads in MiXCR, keeping a single row per CDR3 protein. The profile shows some 450,000 distinct CDR3 sequences, under 55% of them singletons. These data are taken from a study of post-analysis software for immune sequencing data. Broader study findings: Patients had higher frequencies than controls of roughly five TRBV segments, including TRBV5-6, TRBV5-1 and TRBV20-1. F measure grouped same-batch samples tightly together.

The J segment lost 10 bases and the V segment lost 3 bases, leaving 11 bases of the junction unmatched. This CDR3 spans 14 amino acids. Sequencing was performed on blood. This clonotype was obtained from a girl aged 10 to 17 with multiple sclerosis. The chain couples TRBV12-3 or TRBV12-4 to TRBJ2-5; TRBD1 agrees at 7 bases. DNA for the CDR3: TGTGCCAGCAGTTTCTCGACAGGGCAAGAGGGCCAGTACTTC. It is translated as CASSFSTGQEGQYF.